A selection of T cell receptor beta chains follows, all from one sample in a study of shared clonotypes between healthy human individuals. Sequenced by immunoSEQ multiplex PCR; TCRdb stores in-frame clones only, minus some. The table includes approximately 97,000 clones, 67% detected once. Sequencing input: memory CD8+ T cells sorted from blood. The receptors were gathered from a man aged 25 to 45 in good health. Both conserved end residues are trimmed from each CDR3. Fields, in order: J gene, CDR3 length, V gene, D gene, CDR3 protein. The D gene is left open where the match is weak.

J: TRBJ2-1; length: 16; V: TRBV11-2; D: TRBD2; CDR3: ASSQVAPTSGIRGEQF
J: TRBJ1-1; length: 11; V: TRBV10-3; D: -; CDR3: AISDREQGEAF
J: TRBJ1-5; length: 13; V: TRBV5-6; D: TRBD1; CDR3: ASSLRQGNNQPQH
J: TRBJ2-1; length: 14; V: TRBV27; D: TRBD2; CDR3: ASSPSSGHSYNEQF
J: TRBJ1-3; length: 11; V: TRBV28; D: -; CDR3: ASRDNSGNTIY
J: TRBJ2-7; length: 12; V: TRBV6-1; D: TRBD2; CDR3: ASSEVELAGVRY
J: TRBJ2-1; length: 13; V: TRBV5-4; D: TRBD1; CDR3: ASSGTHRGHNEQF
J: TRBJ2-7; length: 11; V: TRBV4-2; D: -; CDR3: ASSQGPVYEQY
J: TRBJ2-7; length: 12; V: TRBV10-1; D: TRBD2; CDR3: ASIGASGNYEQY
J: TRBJ1-2; length: 15; V: TRBV13; D: -; CDR3: ASSLKLGGTTTVGYT
J: TRBJ1-1; length: 11; V: TRBV7-9; D: -; CDR3: ASSSPGDTEAF
J: TRBJ2-1; length: 8; V: TRBV25-1; D: -; CDR3: ASSGKEQF
J: TRBJ1-1; length: 15; V: TRBV5-1; D: TRBD1; CDR3: ASSFRGVNRGFTEAF
J: TRBJ1-1; length: 12; V: TRBV7-8; D: -; CDR3: ASSLDGGNTEAF
J: TRBJ2-3; length: 9; V: TRBV29-1; D: -; CDR3: SVLTGNTQY
J: TRBJ2-3; length: 16; V: TRBV6-1; D: TRBD1; CDR3: ASSELDRGYGSTDTQY
J: TRBJ2-1; length: 10; V: TRBV6-5; D: -; CDR3: ASSTVGYEQF
J: TRBJ2-3; length: 13; V: TRBV9; D: TRBD2; CDR3: ASSHGLVPTDTQY
J: TRBJ2-7; length: 12; V: TRBV9; D: TRBD2; CDR3: ASSGEGSSYEQY
J: TRBJ1-1; length: 10; V: TRBV11-2; D: -; CDR3: ASSTLGDEAF
J: TRBJ2-7; length: 14; V: TRBV28; D: TRBD2; CDR3: ASSFPGLAGDYEQY
J: TRBJ2-5; length: 14; V: TRBV25-1; D: TRBD1; CDR3: ASSESPRQGDETQY
J: TRBJ2-7; length: 13; V: TRBV7-2; D: TRBD2; CDR3: ASSFRLAADYEQY
J: TRBJ1-5; length: 14; V: TRBV29-1; D: TRBD1; CDR3: SAVTGGSPVGGPQH
J: TRBJ2-1; length: 10; V: TRBV27; D: -; CDR3: ATQAAYNEQF
J: TRBJ2-7; length: 11; V: TRBV28; D: -; CDR3: ASRPGSHYEQY
J: TRBJ2-4; length: 14; V: TRBV2; D: TRBD1; CDR3: ASSVTGGASKNIQY
J: TRBJ2-1; length: 11; V: TRBV5-1; D: -; CDR3: ASTDPGGAEQF
J: TRBJ2-7; length: 10; V: TRBV28; D: -; CDR3: ASSYATYEQY
J: TRBJ2-7; length: 15; V: TRBV7-9; D: TRBD2; CDR3: ASSLPGKTSGSHEQY
J: TRBJ1-2; length: 13; V: TRBV5-8; D: -; CDR3: ASSTDPRKTYGYT
J: TRBJ2-5; length: 12; V: TRBV9; D: TRBD1; CDR3: ASSQGQGRETQY
J: TRBJ2-1; length: 13; V: TRBV6-5; D: -; CDR3: ASSYSGVGYNEQF
J: TRBJ1-5; length: 13; V: TRBV28; D: -; CDR3: ASSFRRVPNQPQH
J: TRBJ2-3; length: 18; V: TRBV14; D: TRBD2; CDR3: ASSQEGTGTRIEDTDTQY
J: TRBJ1-4; length: 11; V: TRBV5-4; D: -; CDR3: ASSLGAGEKLF
J: TRBJ2-1; length: 13; V: TRBV10-1; D: TRBD2; CDR3: ASSVSSGILDEQF
J: TRBJ2-4; length: 13; V: TRBV7-3; D: -; CDR3: ASSPQAGSENIQY
J: TRBJ2-1; length: 18; V: TRBV2; D: -; CDR3: ASSEGGPSERLSSYNEQF
J: TRBJ2-6; length: 13; V: TRBV6-5; D: TRBD1; CDR3: ASSNGQGGANVLT
J: TRBJ2-3; length: 11; V: TRBV28; D: -; CDR3: ASSSRIADTQY
J: TRBJ2-7; length: 12; V: TRBV19; D: -; CDR3: ASRIAQGSYEQY